This T cell receptor beta chain is drawn from a study of cytomegalovirus exposure and HLA in healthy donors. 13 Jbeta primers and 60 Vbeta primers were used for the PCR. Clones were sequenced by immunoSEQ multiplex PCR, and TCRdb holds only the in-frame ones, with some missing. The sample yields 150,000 or so clones, approximately 80% seen once. Germline-derived CDR1 and CDR2 are SGHRS and YFSETQ. The CDR3 is 14 residues long. J was trimmed by 0 bases and V by 5 bases; bases with no gene match: 3. This sequence originates from a woman aged 45 to 65 in good health and CMV-seropositive. The chain uses TRBV5-1 and TRBJ2-3; TRBD2 matches at 7 bases. The sequencing sample was made of PBMCs. In DNA, the CDR3 is TGCGCCAGCAGTTCAGCGGGAAGCACAGATACGCAGTATTTT. This codes for CASSSAGSTDTQYF.